Below, one T cell receptor (beta chain) is given with its context. These data come from a study of T cell changes during pregnancy in multiple sclerosis. Trimming took 0 bases from V and 0 from J; bases not matched to a gene: 6. The germline V gene has CDR1 SGHRS and CDR2 YFSETQ. This CDR3 has 17 residues. Data came from immunoSEQ multiplex PCR; TCRdb stores just in-frame clones and leaves some out. Among some 100,000 clones listed, almost 95% were seen once. Specimen: peripheral blood, collected before pregnancy. The chain uses TRBV5-1 and TRBJ1-3, with TRBD1 matching over 7 bases. The receptor was isolated from a female donor with multiple sclerosis, enrolled in a pregnancy study. CDR3 coding DNA: TGCGCCAGCAGCTTGGATGGACAGGCCACCTCTGGAAACACCATATATTTT. It yields the protein CASSLDGQATSGNTIYF.